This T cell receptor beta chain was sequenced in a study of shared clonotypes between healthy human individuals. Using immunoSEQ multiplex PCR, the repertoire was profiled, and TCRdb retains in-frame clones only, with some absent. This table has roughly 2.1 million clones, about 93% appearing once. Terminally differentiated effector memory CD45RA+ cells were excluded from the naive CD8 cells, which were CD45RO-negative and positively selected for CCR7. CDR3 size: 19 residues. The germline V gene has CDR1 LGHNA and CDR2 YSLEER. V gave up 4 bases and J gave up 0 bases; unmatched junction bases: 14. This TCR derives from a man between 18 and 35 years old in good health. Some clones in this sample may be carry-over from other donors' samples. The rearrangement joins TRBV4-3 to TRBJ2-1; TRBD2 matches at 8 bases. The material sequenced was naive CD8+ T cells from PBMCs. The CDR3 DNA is TGCGCCAGCAGCCCCCAAGCGGGAGAGCGCTGGAGCTCCTACAATGAGCAGTTCTTC. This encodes CASSPQAGERWSSYNEQFF.